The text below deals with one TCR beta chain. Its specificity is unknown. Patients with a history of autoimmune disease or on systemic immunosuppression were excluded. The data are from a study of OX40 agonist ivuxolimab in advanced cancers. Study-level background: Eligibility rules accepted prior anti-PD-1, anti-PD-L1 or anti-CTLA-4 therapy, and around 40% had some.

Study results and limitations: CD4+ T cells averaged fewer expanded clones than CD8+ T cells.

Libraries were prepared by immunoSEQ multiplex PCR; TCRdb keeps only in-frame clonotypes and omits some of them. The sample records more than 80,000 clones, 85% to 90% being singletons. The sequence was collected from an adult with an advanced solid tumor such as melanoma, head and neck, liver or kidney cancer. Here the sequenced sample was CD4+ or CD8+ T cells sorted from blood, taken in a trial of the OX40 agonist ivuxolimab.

This CDR3 reads CSVRSGANVLTF. In DNA, the CDR3 is TGCAGCGTTCGGTCTGGGGCCAACGTCCTGACTTTC. The genes are TRBV29-1 and TRBJ2-6, with D unresolved. Germline values: CDR1 SQVTM, CDR2 ANQGSEA. V shed 5 bases and J shed 1 base, with 3 bases lying between them. The CDR3 is 12 residues long.